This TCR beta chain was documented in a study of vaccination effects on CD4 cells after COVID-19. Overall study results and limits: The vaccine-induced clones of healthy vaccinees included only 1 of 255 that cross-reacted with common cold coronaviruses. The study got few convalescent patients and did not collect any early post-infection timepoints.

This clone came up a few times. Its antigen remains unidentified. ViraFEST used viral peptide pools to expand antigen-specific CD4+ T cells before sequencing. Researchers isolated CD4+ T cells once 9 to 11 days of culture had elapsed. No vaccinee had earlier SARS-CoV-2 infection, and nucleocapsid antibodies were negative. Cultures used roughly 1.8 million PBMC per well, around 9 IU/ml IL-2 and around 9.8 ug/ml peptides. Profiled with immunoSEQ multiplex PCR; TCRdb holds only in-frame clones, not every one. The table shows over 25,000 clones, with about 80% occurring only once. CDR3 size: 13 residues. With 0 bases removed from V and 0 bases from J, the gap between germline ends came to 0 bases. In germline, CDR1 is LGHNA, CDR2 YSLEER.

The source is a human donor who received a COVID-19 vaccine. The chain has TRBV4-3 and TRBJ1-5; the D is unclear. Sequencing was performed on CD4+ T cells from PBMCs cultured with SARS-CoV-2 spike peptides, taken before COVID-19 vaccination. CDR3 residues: CASSQDSNQPQHF. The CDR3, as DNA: TGCGCCAGCAGCCAAGATAGCAATCAGCCCCAGCATTTT.